This TCR beta chain was documented in a study of T cells after yellow fever vaccination. Study outcomes and limitations: Relatively few clonotypes were ones that appeared in both CD4 and CD8 compartments.

This clonotype has just a few counts. What it recognizes is unknown. TCRdb independently ran MiXCR on the 5' RACE reads; one entry per CDR3 protein. The sample gives 450,000 to 600,000 distinct CDR3 sequences, around 17% of which show up once; 15% to 20% is in the top ten. The CDR3 runs to 15 residues. The germline gives CDR1 SGHRS, CDR2 YFSETQ. V lost 1 base, J lost 1 base, and 11 bases lay in between. The receptor was isolated from a man aged 18 to 29 who received the YFV17D yellow fever vaccine. The chain carries TRBV5-1 and TRBJ2-5, with TRBD2 as a possible D gene (6 bases). Source: PBMCs, taken less than 6 days after the first yellow fever vaccination. CDR3 sequence reads: CASSLFTGGQETQYF. The CDR3 DNA follows: TGCGCCAGCAGCTTGTTTACCGGGGGCCAAGAGACCCAGTACTTC.